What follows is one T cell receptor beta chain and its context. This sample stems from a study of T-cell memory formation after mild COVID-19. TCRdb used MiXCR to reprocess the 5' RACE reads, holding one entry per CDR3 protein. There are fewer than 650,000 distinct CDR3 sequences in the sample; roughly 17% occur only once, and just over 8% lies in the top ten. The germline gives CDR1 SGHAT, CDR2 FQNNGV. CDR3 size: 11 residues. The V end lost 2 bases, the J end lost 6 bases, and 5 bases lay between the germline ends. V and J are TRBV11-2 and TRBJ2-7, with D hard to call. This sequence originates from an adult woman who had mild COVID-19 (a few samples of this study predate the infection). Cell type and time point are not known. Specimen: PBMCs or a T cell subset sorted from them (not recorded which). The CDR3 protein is CASSLLLEQYF. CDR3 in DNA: TGTGCCAGCAGCTTATTACTCGAGCAGTACTTC.